This note documents a single T cell receptor (beta chain) sequence. Its antigen is currently unknown. The V and J ends lost 5 bases and 3 bases respectively, with 8 bases between them. The V gene's germline CDR1 is DFQATT and CDR2 SNEGSKA (reference sequence). The CDR3 length is 11 residues. The data are from a study of cytomegalovirus exposure and HLA in healthy donors. Notes on the study in general: Based on reports, TCR beta sequences accurately predicted HLA-A and HLA-B alleles for most subjects. Associated with HLA alleles at 0.05 false discovery rate in a later analysis were over 15,000 TCR beta sequences. Previous analysis showed most TCR beta V segments were productive about 87% or about 30% of the time.

A multiplex PCR was run with 60 Vbeta primers and 13 Jbeta primers. Sequenced by immunoSEQ multiplex PCR; TCRdb stores in-frame clones only, minus some. With about 58,000 clones in the sample, the ten largest clones hold over 2%. This clonotype was obtained from a woman aged 18-29 years in good health and CMV-seronegative. V gene TRBV20-1 combines with J gene TRBJ2-7, with D hard to call. The sequencing sample was made of PBMCs. The CDR3 sequence is CSAPRFYEQYF. DNA of the CDR3: TGCAGTGCTCCCCGTTTCTACGAGCAGTACTTC.